This entry lists 15 T cell receptor beta chains sequenced from one sample in a study of shared clonotypes between healthy human individuals. Clones were sequenced by immunoSEQ multiplex PCR, and TCRdb holds only the in-frame ones, with some missing. The profile shows about 2.3 million clones, 85% to 95% of them singletons. The sequencing sample was made of naive CD4+ T cells from PBMCs. Subset: CD45RA+ positively selected. The receptors derive from a man between 18 and 29 years old in good health. Some clones in this sample may be carry-over from other donors' samples.

The V call is TRBV9, the J call TRBJ2-1; 11 bases are a match to TRBD1. Germline loops: CDR1 SGDLS, CDR2 YYNGEE. The CDR3 spans 14 residues. Trimming took 3 bases from V and 8 from J; bases not matched to a gene: 4. The CDR3 spells CASSAGQGADEQFF. CDR3 sequence (DNA): TGTGCCAGCAGCGCCGGACAGGGGGCGGATGAGCAGTTCTTC.

V and J are TRBV28 and TRBJ2-3, with 8 bases aligning to TRBD1. The V gene end was trimmed by 2 bases and the J gene end by 4 bases; junction bases not matched to a gene: 5. The V gene's germline CDR1 is MDHEN and CDR2 SYDVKM. The CDR3 spans 15 residues. The chain's CDR3 is CASSLDRGPSDTQYF. In nucleotides, the CDR3 is TGTGCCAGCAGTTTAGACAGGGGTCCCTCAGATACGCAGTATTTT.

V and J are TRBV29-1 and TRBJ2-1; D perhaps matches TRBD1 (6 bases). CDR1 is SQVTM, CDR2 ANQGSEA, per germline. Trimming removed 0 bases at V and 6 bases at J, with 12 bases between. This CDR3 is built from 14 residues. The CDR3, as DNA: TGCAGCGTTGAAGAGGTCTCAGGGGCCAATGAGCAGTTCTTC. It translates to CSVEEVSGANEQFF.

The J gene is TRBJ1-1, the V gene TRBV5-1, with D perhaps matching TRBD1 (5 bases). V lost 4 bases and J 2 bases, leaving 12 bases between the germline ends. In germline, CDR1 is SGHRS, CDR2 YFSETQ. There are 14 residues in the CDR3. CDR3 sequence (DNA): TGCGCCAGCAGCCTGACAGTTGCCAACACTGAAGCTTTCTTT. Its protein is CASSLTVANTEAFF.

The chain uses TRBV6-1 and TRBJ1-4; D ambiguous. The V and J ends lost 7 bases and 8 bases respectively, with 17 bases between them. Germline V lookup: CDR1 MNHNS, CDR2 SASEGT. The CDR3 contains 14 residues. Here the CDR3 reads CASTTSSPLEKLFF. The CDR3 bases are TGTGCCAGCACCACGAGTAGTCCTCTCGAAAAACTGTTTTTT.

This clone has just a few counts. The rearrangement uses TRBV7-6 and TRBJ1-5; D uncertain. Germline V gene lookup returns CDR1 SGHVS and CDR2 FNYEAQ. Trimming took 5 bases from V and 4 from J, leaving 6 bases between them. The CDR3 is 12 residues long. CDR3 loop: CASSLMNQPQHF. The DNA for the CDR3 is TGTGCCAGCAGCCTCATGAATCAGCCCCAGCATTTT.

This chain joins TRBV19 and TRBJ1-4; 10 nucleotides match TRBD1. J gave up 4 bases and V 6 bases, and 5 bases lay outside the gene matches. CDR1 and CDR2 from the germline V gene are LNHDA and SQIVND (reference sequence). The CDR3 loop spans 15 amino acids. The DNA for the CDR3 is TGTGCCAGTAGAAACCGGGACAGGGGTAATGAAAAACTGTTTTTT. Translated, it gives CASRNRDRGNEKLFF.

V gene TRBV19 combines with J gene TRBJ1-4, with D possibly matching TRBD1 (5 bases). The germline CDR1 and CDR2 sequences are LNHDA and SQIVND (reference sequence). Trimming took 3 bases from V and 8 from J, leaving 13 bases between them. CDR3 length: 14 amino acids. The CDR3 reads CASSIVGDGEKLFF. In nucleotides, the CDR3 is TGTGCCAGTAGTATCGTAGGGGATGGGGAAAAACTGTTTTTT.

This rearrangement joins TRBV6-5 to TRBJ2-2, with D possibly being TRBD2 (5 bases). Trimming cost V 6 bases and J 6 bases, with 17 bases left between them. Germline assignment: CDR1 MNHEY and CDR2 SVGAGI. There are 15 residues in the CDR3. As DNA, the CDR3 is TGTGCCAGCAGGGCGGAACTAGGGATGCCCGGGGAGCTGTTTTTT. Its translation is CASRAELGMPGELFF.

The chain couples TRBV18 to TRBJ2-1; TRBD1 agrees at 11 bases. CDR3 length: 16 amino acids. V lost 0 bases and J lost 6; bases outside the gene matches: 4. Germline CDR1 and CDR2: KGHSH and LQKENI. CDR3 bases: TGTGCCAGCTCACCACCGGGACAGGGGGTGGCCAATGAGCAGTTCTTC. Protein product: CASSPPGQGVANEQFF.

This sequence joins TRBV18 and TRBJ1-4; D might be TRBD1 (5 bases). CDR1 KGHSH and CDR2 LQKENI come from the germline V gene. The CDR3 consists of 17 residues. V lost 3 bases and J lost 8, with 22 bases in between. Written as DNA, the CDR3 is TGTGCCAGCTCACCTTTCGGGACGGCGACGGGCGCGGAAAAACTGTTTTTT. Translation: CASSPFGTATGAEKLFF.

As to this clone: Other DNA sequences in this sample translate to the same CDR3. The J gene is TRBJ2-5, the V gene TRBV28; 7 bases are shared with TRBD1. This CDR3 is built from 14 residues. Losses at the gene ends were 2 bases for V and 1 base for J; bases not matched to a gene: 1. The germline V gene encodes CDR1 MDHEN and CDR2 SYDVKM. CDR3 sequence (DNA): TGTGCCAGCAGTTTAGGACAGGCCCAAGAGACCCAGTACTTC. Protein: CASSLGQAQETQYF.

The rearrangement joins TRBV5-1 to TRBJ2-3, with 9 bases that match TRBD2. The germline CDR1 and CDR2 sequences are SGHRS and YFSETQ. This CDR3 has 16 amino acids. V lost 2 bases and J lost 2; bases outside the gene matches: 6. CDR3: CASSFLAGLNTDTQYF. CDR3 coding DNA: TGCGCCAGCAGCTTCCTAGCGGGATTAAACACAGATACGCAGTATTTT.

With regard to this clone: At one end, the junction sequence differs from germline, possibly due to a read error. The gene calls are TRBV7-9 and TRBJ2-7; no clear D gene. The CDR3 is 14 residues long. Germline lookup yields CDR1 SEHNR and CDR2 FQNEAQ (reference sequence). CDR3 amino acids: CASSLDGDGSEVDF. DNA of the CDR3: TGTGCCAGCAGCTTAGATGGTGACGGGTCCGAGGTGGACTTC.

This chain joins TRBV2 and TRBJ2-5; TRBD2 matches at 11 bases. J gave up 5 bases and V 4 bases, and 6 bases lay outside the gene matches. Germline V gene sequence: CDR1 SNHLY, CDR2 FYNNEI. The CDR3 length is 15 residues. CDR3 sequence reads: CASSATSGRRETQYF. The CDR3 DNA sequence: TGTGCCAGCAGTGCCACTAGCGGGAGAAGGGAGACCCAGTACTTC.